What follows are 20 T cell receptor beta chains derived from one specimen sequenced in a study of cytomegalovirus exposure and HLA in healthy donors. The primer mix had 60 Vbeta and 13 Jbeta primers. Profiling relied on immunoSEQ multiplex PCR, and the TCRdb table lists in-frame clones only, not all of them. The table includes 120,000 or so clones, less than 85% detected once. Sequenced: PBMCs. The source is a young man in good health and CMV-seropositive.

The chain combines TRBV7-3 with TRBJ2-3; 8 bases agree with TRBD1. V lost 4 bases and J lost 4; bases outside the gene matches: 7. Germline lookup yields CDR1 SGHTA and CDR2 FQGTGA. This CDR3 is 15 amino acids long. For the CDR3, the DNA is TGTGCCAGCAGCTACAGGGGACAGGAGGCAGATACGCAGTATTTT. Amino acid sequence: CASSYRGQEADTQYF.

This chain links TRBV6-5 with TRBJ2-7, with TRBD1 matching over 9 bases. CDR1 and CDR2 from the germline V gene are MNHEY and SVGAGI. CDR3 length: 14 residues. V trimming: 4 bases; J trimming: 6 bases; junction bases outside the gene matches: 7. The CDR3 spells CASSFRDRAGEQYF. The CDR3 region has the DNA TGTGCCAGCAGTTTCCGGGACAGGGCTGGCGAGCAGTACTTC.

The chain employs TRBV13 and TRBJ1-2; 8 positions match TRBD1. The CDR3 runs 15 residues. V lost 5 bases and J lost 5; bases outside the gene matches: 10. Germline lookup yields CDR1 PRHDT and CDR2 FYEKMQ (reference sequence). The CDR3 DNA follows: TGTGCCAGCAGCCTCGTGGACAGGGAGGAATATGGCTACACCTTC. It codes for CASSLVDREEYGYTF.

This chain links TRBV28 with TRBJ2-7; the D gene is possibly TRBD1 (5 bases). Germline CDR1 and CDR2: MDHEN and SYDVKM. The CDR3 has 15 residues. Trimming took off 3 bases at V and 0 bases at J, with 12 bases between the two ends. The CDR3: CASSFLGAASYEQYF. CDR3 nucleotide sequence: TGTGCCAGCAGTTTCCTTGGGGCGGCCTCCTACGAGCAGTACTTC.

This clone appeared a single time. The rearrangement links TRBV6-1 to TRBJ1-1; the D gene is possibly TRBD1 (5 bases). The ends were cut back, 5 bases at V and 0 bases at J, with 10 bases in the middle. The CDR3 is 14 residues long. Germline V gene lookup returns CDR1 MNHNS and CDR2 SASEGT. The CDR3 sequence is CASSPTVMNTEAFF. For the CDR3, the DNA is TGTGCCAGCAGTCCGACAGTAATGAACACTGAAGCTTTCTTT.

The chain combines TRBV11-2 with TRBJ2-1; TRBD2 agrees at 12 bases. The V segment lost 0 bases and the J segment 9 bases; nucleotides outside the gene matches: 3. This CDR3 region has 15 residues. Germline V lookup: CDR1 SGHAT, CDR2 FQNNGV. The chain's CDR3 is CASSLEPSGGAEQFF. The CDR3 nucleotides are TGTGCCAGCAGCTTAGAGCCTAGCGGGGGGGCTGAGCAGTTCTTC.

V and J are TRBV4-3 and TRBJ2-7; 8 bases agree with TRBD1. There are 15 residues in the CDR3. J lost 0 bases, V lost 4 bases, and 5 bases had no gene match. Germline CDR1 LGHNA, CDR2 YSLEER. CDR3 residues: CASSRGQGSSYEQYF. CDR3 coding DNA: TGCGCCAGCAGCCGAGGACAGGGCAGCTCCTACGAGCAGTACTTC.

This chain uses TRBV7-9 with TRBJ1-3; the D is unclear. V lost 1 base and J 1 base, leaving 8 bases between the germline ends. The CDR3 extends over 15 amino acids. Germline CDR1 reads SEHNR; CDR2 reads FQNEAQ (reference sequence). The CDR3 reads CASSLGPGSGNTIYF. CDR3 sequence (DNA): TGTGCCAGCAGCTTAGGCCCGGGTTCTGGAAACACCATATATTTT.

This clone occurred a few times. The chain links TRBV9 to TRBJ2-2; TRBD1 aligns across 8 bases. J was trimmed by 2 bases and V by 3 bases; bases with no gene match: 9. The CDR3 consists of 17 residues. Germline V gene sequence: CDR1 SGDLS, CDR2 YYNGEE. CDR3 coding DNA: TGTGCCAGCAGCGGGCCGGGGACAGGCAGTAACACCGGGGAGCTGTTTTTT. Translation gives CASSGPGTGSNTGELFF.

The genes are TRBV6-6 and TRBJ1-5; D is unclear. Germline CDR1 reads MNHNY; CDR2 reads SVGAGI (reference sequence). This CDR3 contains 13 residues. The germline V and J ends were trimmed by 1 base and 5 bases, with 6 bases remaining between them. DNA of the CDR3: TGTGCCAGCAGTTACTTACTAGATCAGCCCCAGCATTTT. Translated, it gives CASSYLLDQPQHF.

The rearrangement uses TRBV5-1 and TRBJ2-5; D may be TRBD1 (6 bases). Germline-derived CDR1 and CDR2 are SGHRS and YFSETQ. Trimming pared 3 bases from V and 1 base from J, leaving 13 bases between. The CDR3 contains 15 residues. The CDR3 DNA sequence: TGCGCCAGCAGCTATACAGGGTCCCTCCAAGAGACCCAGTACTTC. Protein sequence: CASSYTGSLQETQYF.

The V call is TRBV6-1, the J call TRBJ1-5, with TRBD1 as a possible D gene (5 bases). Germline lookup yields CDR1 MNHNS and CDR2 SASEGT. CDR3 length equals 15 residues. Trimming took 2 bases from V and 3 from J, leaving 11 bases between them. CDR3 protein: CASSEYWTPNQPQHF. The CDR3, as DNA: TGTGCCAGCAGTGAATACTGGACACCCAATCAGCCCCAGCATTTT.

V usage is TRBV7-9 and J usage is TRBJ2-5; 13 nucleotides match TRBD2. The J segment lost 7 bases and the V segment lost 5 bases, leaving 10 bases of the junction unmatched. The CDR3 has 16 residues. Germline V gene data show CDR1 as SEHNR and CDR2 as FQNEAQ (reference sequence). The chain's CDR3 is CASSRTGTSGVGTQYF. For the CDR3, the DNA is TGTGCCAGCAGCCGAACCGGGACTAGCGGGGTCGGGACCCAGTACTTC.

This chain links TRBV7-2 with TRBJ1-6; 8 bases line up with TRBD1. The CDR3 loop spans 16 amino acids. V dropped 4 bases and J dropped 9; count of bases not matched to a gene: 11. In germline, CDR1 is SGHTA, CDR2 FQGNSA. The CDR3, as DNA: TGTGCCAGCAGCTCCCAGGGATCAGGACAGGGTTCACCCCTCCACTTT. It is translated as CASSSQGSGQGSPLHF.

The CDR3 sequence: CASIAGVGETQYF. The CDR3 DNA follows: TGTGCCAGCATCGCCGGGGTTGGAGAGACCCAGTACTTC. This chain joins TRBV11-2 and TRBJ2-5; D is possibly TRBD2 (5 bases). The CDR3 runs 13 residues. Trimming cost V 7 bases and J 4 bases, with 13 bases left between them. The germline V gene encodes CDR1 SGHAT and CDR2 FQNNGV.

The gene calls are TRBV18 and TRBJ1-5; 10 nucleotides align to TRBD1. Germline trimming cut 4 bases from V and 2 bases from J; bases unmatched to any gene: 2. The germline V gene has CDR1 KGHSH and CDR2 LQKENI. This CDR3 is 15 amino acids long. The CDR3, as DNA: TGTGCCAGCTCACGACAGGGGGCAGGCAATCAGCCCCAGCATTTT. This sequence encodes CASSRQGAGNQPQHF.

The genes are TRBV13 and TRBJ1-5; D gene unclear. CDR3 size: 12 residues. V shed 4 bases and J shed 6 bases, with 7 bases lying between them. Germline V gene sequence: CDR1 PRHDT, CDR2 FYEKMQ (reference sequence). CDR3 loop: CASSSSGQPQHF. The DNA of the CDR3 is TGTGCCAGCAGCTCCTCGGGTCAGCCCCAGCATTTT.

The rearrangement uses TRBV19 and TRBJ1-5; D call uncertain. The CDR3 totals 14 residues. Germline V gene lookup returns CDR1 LNHDA and CDR2 SQIVND (reference sequence). Trimming took off 4 bases at V and 0 bases at J, with 7 bases between the two ends. The CDR3 coding sequence is TGTGCCAGTAGTAGGGCCCTTAGCAATCAGCCCCAGCATTTT. Residues: CASSRALSNQPQHF. Together with reference TRBV19 and TRBJ1-5, the CDR3 gives the full variable domain: DGGITQSPKYLFRKEGQNVTLSCEQNLNHDAMYWYRQDPGQGLRLIYYSQIVNDFQKGDIAEGYSVSREKKESFPLTVTSAQKNPTAFYLCASSRALSNQPQHFGDGTRLSIL.

This chain joins TRBV29-1 and TRBJ2-5; 10 bases line up with TRBD1. Trimming at V came to 6 bases and at J to 5 bases, leaving 6 bases not matched to a gene. The CDR3 runs to 13 residues. Germline V gene lookup returns CDR1 SQVTM and CDR2 ANQGSEA. CDR3 DNA sequence: TGCAGCGTAAGGACAGGGGGAGAGGAGACCCAGTACTTC. It encodes CSVRTGGEETQYF. The full variable domain, its missing parts supplied by reference TRBV29-1 and TRBJ2-5, is SAVISQKPSRDICQRGTSLTIQCQVDSQVTMMFWYRQQPGQSLTLIATANQGSEATYESGFVIDKFPISRPNLTFSTLTVSNMSPEDSSIYLCSVRTGGEETQYFGPGTRLLVL.

This chain joins TRBV18 and TRBJ2-3; 12 positions match TRBD1. This CDR3 comprises 18 residues. Looked up from germline, CDR1 is KGHSH and CDR2 is LQKENI. V lost 3 bases and J lost 0; bases outside the gene matches: 7. The CDR3 coding sequence is TGTGCCAGCTCACCTATCCGGGACAGGGGGCAGAGCACAGATACGCAGTATTTT. It yields the protein CASSPIRDRGQSTDTQYF.